A single sample gave rise to the 11 T cell receptor beta chains below, sequenced in a study of cytomegalovirus exposure and HLA in healthy donors (dated by TCRdb to about 2017). Libraries came from the immunoSEQ multiplex PCR assay. For the multiplex PCR, a mixture combining 60 forward primers for TCR Vbeta segments and 13 reverse primers for TCR Jbeta segments was used. TCRdb stores this immuneACCESS table with in-frame sequences only. Part of the clones is absent; in the studies checked, under half of the shortfall reflects unresolved V genes, and no reason is known for the rest. The sample includes more than 150,000 clones, with about 82% observed a single time. The top ten clonotypes cover 1.5% to 2% of the sample. The sequenced material came from PBMCs. Receptors originate from a man aged 18-30 years in good health and CMV-seronegative.

The chain links TRBV11-2 to TRBJ2-2; 8 nucleotides align to TRBD1. The CDR3 runs to 17 residues. V dropped 5 bases and J dropped 0; count of bases not matched to a gene: 8. CDR1 is SGHAT and CDR2 is FQNNGV in the germline V gene. CDR3 residues: CASSPQWTGTNTGELFF. As DNA, the CDR3 is TGTGCCAGCAGCCCACAATGGACAGGGACGAACACCGGGGAGCTGTTTTTT.

CDR3 loop: CASSQDGGGMGAKNIQYF. The CDR3 coding sequence is TGCGCCAGCAGCCAAGACGGGGGAGGGATGGGGGCCAAAAACATTCAGTACTTC. The rearrangement links TRBV4-1 to TRBJ2-4; the match to TRBD2 covers 7 bases. Germline trimming cut 0 bases from V and 1 base from J; bases unmatched to any gene: 9. Germline CDR1 is MGHRA and CDR2 is YSYEKL. The CDR3 contains 18 residues.

The rearrangement uses TRBV28 and TRBJ1-1, with TRBD1 matching over 7 bases. Germline lookup yields CDR1 MDHEN and CDR2 SYDVKM. CDR3 size: 15 residues. The junction had 6 bases not matched to a gene; V was cut back by 4 bases and J by 1 base. The CDR3 sequence is CASSSPTGQNTEAFF. Here the CDR3 DNA reads TGTGCCAGCAGTTCCCCGACAGGGCAGAACACTGAAGCTTTCTTT.

This clone was detected a few times. The V and J genes are TRBV20-1 and TRBJ2-5; the D gene is possibly TRBD1 (6 bases). In germline, CDR1 is DFQATT, CDR2 SNEGSKA (reference sequence). This CDR3 has 11 residues. The CDR3 DNA sequence: TGCCAGACAGGCCCCCAAGAGACCCAGTACTTC. It is translated as CQTGPQETQYF.

The chain couples TRBV30 to TRBJ2-3; TRBD2 might be the D (6 bases). The CDR3 is 14 residues long. Germline-derived CDR1 and CDR2 are GTSNPN and SVGIG (reference sequence). Trimming left V 6 bases short and J 0 bases short, with 13 bases between. CDR3 DNA: TGTGCCTGTTTGCCCAGCGGGAGCACAGATACGCAGTATTTT. This encodes CACLPSGSTDTQYF.

The chain uses TRBV7-2 and TRBJ1-1, with TRBD1 as a possible D gene (6 bases). The V gene's germline CDR1 is SGHTA and CDR2 FQGNSA. The CDR3 contains 15 residues. Trimming took off 5 bases at V and 4 bases at J, with 17 bases between the two ends. The CDR3 DNA reads as TGTGCCAGCAGCCCGTCGGGGGGGCTGGGCACTGAAGCTTTCTTT. Translated, it gives CASSPSGGLGTEAFF.

The V gene is TRBV7-6, the J gene TRBJ1-4, with 7 nucleotides matching TRBD1. V trimming: 0 bases; J trimming: 5 bases; junction bases outside the gene matches: 12. The CDR3 runs 18 residues. Looked up from germline, CDR1 is SGHVS and CDR2 is FNYEAQ. The CDR3 here is CASSLAATGAAGNEKLFF. The CDR3 region has the DNA TGTGCCAGCAGCTTAGCGGCAACAGGGGCCGCGGGGAATGAAAAACTGTTTTTT.

The V gene is TRBV7-9, the J gene TRBJ1-4; 7 bases match TRBD1. Germline trimming cut 3 bases from V and 8 bases from J; bases unmatched to any gene: 12. CDR3 length: 16 amino acids. Germline V lookup: CDR1 SEHNR, CDR2 FQNEAQ (reference sequence). The CDR3 spells CASSLAPQGRGEKLFF. The CDR3 DNA is TGTGCCAGCAGCTTGGCCCCACAGGGGCGGGGAGAAAAACTGTTTTTT.

The chain employs TRBV11-3 and TRBJ2-1; possibly TRBD2 for D (5 bases). Per the germline V gene, CDR1 is SGHNT and CDR2 is YENEEA. The CDR3 spans 15 residues. The V end lost 1 base, the J end lost 8 bases, and 15 bases lay between the germline ends. CDR3 loop: CASSLGQPGEYEQFF. The CDR3 region has the DNA TGTGCCAGCAGCTTAGGCCAGCCCGGGGAGTATGAGCAGTTCTTC.

CDR3 DNA sequence: TGTGCCAGCAGGTCTTTGAGGGGGAGAGGAGAGACCCAGTACTTC. Protein sequence: CASRSLRGRGETQYF. The V call is TRBV5-7, the J call TRBJ2-5, with a tentative D call TRBD1 (6 bases). Being an ORF, TRBV5-7 has a function that is uncertain. The CDR3 has 15 residues. The V and J ends lost 5 bases and 4 bases respectively, with 18 bases between them.

The chain recombines TRBV5-6 with TRBJ1-5; maybe TRBD1 (6 bases). Germline CDR1 reads SGHDT; CDR2 reads YYEEEE. Trimming shortened V by 3 bases and J by 6 bases, and 16 bases separated the two germline ends. The CDR3 has 15 residues. The CDR3 spells CASSWGGSRGQPQHF. Here the CDR3 DNA reads TGTGCCAGCAGCTGGGGGGGCTCTCGGGGTCAGCCCCAGCATTTT.